One sample yielded the 8 T cell receptor beta chains listed below, sequenced in a study of OX40 agonist ivuxolimab in advanced cancers. This table comes from immunoSEQ multiplex PCR, and its TCRdb copy is limited to in-frame clones, with some not included. The data hold some 14,000 clones, with approximately 87% observed a single time. Sequences were derived from CD4+ or CD8+ T cells sorted from blood, sampled in a trial of the OX40 agonist ivuxolimab. Receptors originate from an adult with an advanced solid tumor such as melanoma, head and neck, liver or kidney cancer.

The chain combines TRBV11-2 with TRBJ1-6, with D possibly TRBD1 on 5 matching bases. Germline assignment: CDR1 SGHAT and CDR2 FQNNGV. The CDR3 length is 16 residues. The V end lost 4 bases, the J end lost 10 bases, and 20 bases lay between the germline ends. The CDR3 protein is CASSSGWAGRKSPLHF. The CDR3 DNA sequence: TGTGCCAGCAGCTCCGGATGGGCAGGGAGGAAATCACCCCTCCACTTT. Full variable domain (outside the CDR3, taken from reference TRBV11-2 and TRBJ1-6): EAGVAQSPRYKIIEKRQSVAFWCNPISGHATLYWYQQILGQGPKLLIQFQNNGVVDDSQLPKDRFSAERLKGVDSTLKIQPAKLEDSAVYLCASSSGWAGRKSPLHFGNGTRLTVT.

This chain joins TRBV5-5 and TRBJ1-1; no reliable D call. This CDR3 spans 13 amino acids. Germline loops: CDR1 SGHKS, CDR2 YYEKEE (reference sequence). V was shortened by 4 bases and J by 4 bases, with 11 bases between the two germline ends. CDR3 residues: CASSIARGTEAFF. In DNA form, the CDR3 reads TGTGCCAGCAGCATAGCTCGCGGCACTGAAGCTTTCTTT.

Only a few counts were recorded for this clone. This sequence joins TRBV25-1 and TRBJ1-5; weak D call: TRBD1 (6 bases). The CDR3 has 14 residues. Per germline, CDR1 MGHDK and CDR2 SYGVNS. Trimming took 6 bases from V and 2 from J, leaving 11 bases between them. In DNA, the CDR3 is TGTGCCAGCAGCCCAGGGGTTGGCAATCAGCCCCAGCATTTT. Residues: CASSPGVGNQPQHF.

This chain's CDR3 is CASSSPGTALQGYTF. Written as DNA, the CDR3 is TGTGCCAGCAGCTCGCCCGGGACAGCTCTCCAGGGCTACACCTTC. The V gene is TRBV7-9, the J gene TRBJ1-2, with 7 bases matching TRBD1. V lost 4 bases and J lost 8; bases outside the gene matches: 13. CDR1 is SEHNR, CDR2 FQNEAQ, per germline (reference sequence). The CDR3 runs to 15 residues.

The chain joins TRBV9 to TRBJ1-4, with a possible D match to TRBD1 (5 bases). This CDR3 comprises 15 residues. Germline V CDR1 and CDR2: SGDLS, YYNGEE. V was trimmed by 0 bases and J by 8 bases, leaving 14 bases between them. CDR3 in DNA: TGTGCCAGCAGCGTAGTTGAAGGGGCGTGGGAAAAACTGTTTTTT. It specifies CASSVVEGAWEKLFF.

This rearrangement joins TRBV30 to TRBJ2-3, with 12 bases aligning to TRBD1. This CDR3 contains 16 residues. In germline, CDR1 is GTSNPN, CDR2 SVGIG (reference sequence). Germline trimming cut 3 bases from V and 4 bases from J; bases unmatched to any gene: 8. The CDR3 nucleotides are TGTGCCTGGAGCCGTGGGACAGGGGGCCGGGCAGATACGCAGTATTTT. Translating gives CAWSRGTGGRADTQYF.

The rearrangement joins TRBV5-1 to TRBJ2-5; D is uncertain. The V end lost 0 bases, the J end lost 2 bases, and 8 bases lay between the germline ends. This CDR3 comprises 14 residues. CDR1 and CDR2 from the germline V gene are SGHRS and YFSETQ. This CDR3 is CASSLEPGQETQYF. The CDR3 DNA reads as TGCGCCAGCAGCTTGGAGCCCGGACAAGAGACCCAGTACTTC. Together with reference TRBV5-1 and TRBJ2-5, the CDR3 gives the full variable domain: KAGVTQTPRYLIKTRGQQVTLSCSPISGHRSVSWYQQTPGQGLQFLFEYFSETQRNKGNFPGRFSGRQFSNSRSEMNVSTLELGDSALYLCASSLEPGQETQYFGPGTRLLVL.

This clone was observed once. This chain connects TRBV19 to TRBJ2-2; D remains unclear. The CDR3 runs to 15 residues. In germline, CDR1 is LNHDA, CDR2 SQIVND (reference sequence). V lost 7 bases to trimming and J lost 2 bases, with 14 bases between them. The CDR3 sequence is CASMAWPDNTGELFF. CDR3 nucleotides: TGTGCCAGTATGGCCTGGCCAGATAACACCGGGGAGCTGTTTTTT.